Described below is a single T cell receptor beta chain sequence and its context. The antigen is not known. The germline CDR1 and CDR2 sequences are KGHSH and LQKENI. V lost 9 bases, J lost 4 bases, and 21 bases lay in between. This CDR3 is 15 amino acids long. The assay was immunoSEQ multiplex PCR, and TCRdb's table has in-frame clones only and misses some. Of just under 85,000 clones listed, 86% are singletons. This entry comes from a study of T cell responses to AZD1222 COVID-19 vaccine. Study-wide results and caveats: Just a handful of people given AZD1222 tested seropositive at baseline. Of spike-specific TCRs, nearly half reportedly target regions left unmutated in variants.

This sample comprised peripheral blood, obtained on day 0 of AZD1222 vaccination. The TCR comes from an adult in good health. This chain joins TRBV18 and TRBJ2-5; possibly TRBD2 for D (7 bases). In DNA, the CDR3 is TGTGCCAGTTCCCGGGCGGGGGCCGAAGGAGAGACCCAGTACTTC. This translates into CASSRAGAEGETQYF. The full variable domain, in which reference TRBV18 and TRBJ2-5 provide the parts outside the CDR3, is NAGVMQNPRHLVRRRGQEARLRCSPMKGHSHVYWYRQLPEEGLKFMVYLQKENIIDESGMPKERFSAEFPKEGPSILRIQQVVRGDSAAYFCASSRAGAEGETQYFGPGTRLLVL.